This T cell receptor beta chain stems from a study of shared clonotypes between healthy human individuals. Study-wide points: Only a few donors were included, so the genetic and exposure-history diversity represented was limited.

The study drew all its donors from Caucasian adults living in Nashville, Tennessee. CDR3 size: 13 residues. V lost 7 bases and J lost 4, with 13 bases in between. Germline lookup yields CDR1 MNHEY and CDR2 SVGAGI. In its sample, this clone was seen once. Its antigen is as yet unknown. Profiling relied on immunoSEQ multiplex PCR, and the TCRdb table lists in-frame clones only, not all of them. Of 490,000 or so clones in the sample, 70% to 85% were seen once. This receptor was taken from a woman aged 40-49 years in good health. Some clones in this sample may be carry-over from other donors' samples. The sample comprised PBMCs. The chain couples TRBV6-5 to TRBJ1-1; perhaps TRBD1 as D (5 bases). CDR3 coding DNA: TGTGCCAGCACCAAGGTAGGGACCACTGAAGCTTTCTTT. Its protein is CASTKVGTTEAFF.